The sequence of this T cell receptor (beta chain) was determined in a study of cytomegalovirus exposure and HLA in healthy donors. Study-wide results and caveats: No immune exposure information besides CMV serostatus was available. Relative to the approximately 680-donor mean, N-insertions were reportedly fewer in an Asian-associated ancestry cluster in a later analysis.

This clone has more than one count but fewer than ten. What it binds is not known. The PCR employed 60 Vbeta primers together with 13 Jbeta primers. TCRdb keeps only in-frame clones here, not all; method: immunoSEQ multiplex PCR. Counted here are 120,000 or so clones, roughly 78% occurring once; the ten biggest clones make up roughly a tenth. V was pared by 0 bases and J by 4 bases, with 3 bases of the junction left unmatched. Germline V CDR1 and CDR2: MNHEY, SVGAGI. This CDR3 comprises 15 residues. This chain uses TRBV6-5 with TRBJ1-2, with 9 positions matching TRBD1. The source is a man between 25 and 39 years old in good health and CMV-seropositive. Sequenced material: PBMCs. For the CDR3, the DNA is TGTGCCAGCAGTTACTCGACAGGGGGGGCCTATGGCTACACCTTC. This encodes CASSYSTGGAYGYTF.